A single sample is the source of the 20 T cell receptor beta chains below, sequenced in a study of blood T cell repertoires in COVID-19. Sequencing was performed with immunoSEQ multiplex PCR; in TCRdb, only in-frame clones are kept and a portion is missing. The table has 320,000 or so clones, around 90% seen once. The sample taken for sequencing was PBMCs or T cells enriched from blood (not recorded which). These receptors came from a young man who had recovered from COVID-19.

The chain recombines TRBV7-3 with TRBJ2-3; D gene ambiguous. Trimming removed 1 base at V and 4 bases at J, with 15 bases between. Germline V CDR1 and CDR2: SGHTA, FQGTGA. The CDR3 length is 16 residues. The CDR3, as DNA: TGTGCCAGCAGCTTAATGTCGGCGGCTCGATCAGATACGCAGTATTTT. This gives the protein CASSLMSAARSDTQYF.

The J gene is TRBJ2-1, the V gene TRBV3-1 (or the pseudogene TRBV3-2), with TRBD2 as a possible D gene (6 bases). The CDR3 totals 15 residues. CDR1 LGHDT and CDR2 YNNKEL come from the germline V gene (reference sequence). Deletions cut 4 bases from V and 3 bases from J, with 13 bases between. As DNA, the CDR3 is TGTGCCAGCAGCCTAACCGGGACTGGCTACAATGAGCAGTTCTTC. Protein sequence: CASSLTGTGYNEQFF.

The chain combines TRBV4-1 with TRBJ2-2; 9 bases match TRBD2. From germline, CDR1 is MGHRA and CDR2 YSYEKL. V gave up 3 bases and J gave up 3 bases; unmatched junction bases: 2. The length of the CDR3 is 15 residues. This CDR3 reads CASSQRGGHTGELFF. In DNA, the CDR3 is TGCGCCAGCAGCCAGCGGGGGGGCCACACCGGGGAGCTGTTTTTT.

The chain links TRBV19 to TRBJ1-4, with 11 bases fitting TRBD1. The CDR3 is 15 residues long. V shed 5 bases and J 6 bases; nucleotides not matched to a gene: 5. The V gene's germline CDR1 is LNHDA and CDR2 SQIVND (reference sequence). CDR3 in amino acids: CASSAWDRGYEKLFF. The CDR3 DNA reads TGTGCCAGTAGTGCCTGGGACAGGGGGTATGAAAAACTGTTTTTT. Full variable domain (outside the CDR3, taken from reference TRBV19 and TRBJ1-4): DGGITQSPKYLFRKEGQNVTLSCEQNLNHDAMYWYRQDPGQGLRLIYYSQIVNDFQKGDIAEGYSVSREKKESFPLTVTSAQKNPTAFYLCASSAWDRGYEKLFFGSGTQLSVL.

The gene calls are TRBV2 and TRBJ2-7; D is possibly TRBD1 (5 bases). CDR3 length: 14 amino acids. CDR1 and CDR2 (germline): SNHLY, FYNNEI. V lost 4 bases, J lost 2 bases, and 12 bases lay in between. In DNA form, the CDR3 reads TGTGCCAGCAGTGCCACAGGTATCCCCTACGAGCAGTACTTC. It yields the protein CASSATGIPYEQYF.

The chain is built from TRBV6-5 and TRBJ1-2, with TRBD1 matching over 10 bases. CDR1 MNHEY and CDR2 SVGAGI come from the germline V gene. Unmatched junction bases numbered 6, after V lost 6 bases and J lost 5 bases. The CDR3 spans 14 residues. This chain's CDR3 is CASRVDRGPYGYTF. Written as DNA, the CDR3 is TGTGCCAGCAGGGTAGACAGGGGGCCTTATGGCTACACCTTC.

The chain joins TRBV27 to TRBJ2-1; 8 bases match TRBD2. The CDR3 runs 15 residues. The germline V gene has CDR1 MNHEY and CDR2 SMNVEV (reference sequence). V dropped 4 bases and J dropped 0; count of bases not matched to a gene: 2. The CDR3 coding sequence is TGTGCCAGCAGTTCAGCGGGGGACTCCTACAATGAGCAGTTCTTC. It yields the protein CASSSAGDSYNEQFF.

This clone was seen only once. The chain combines TRBV2 with TRBJ1-1; 7 nucleotides line up with TRBD1. The CDR3 consists of 14 residues. CDR1 is SNHLY and CDR2 is FYNNEI in the germline V gene. The J segment lost 2 bases and the V segment lost 5 bases, leaving 5 bases of the junction unmatched. For the CDR3, the DNA is TGTGCCAGCAGTTCAGGGGGAGCTAACACTGAAGCTTTCTTT. Translation gives CASSSGGANTEAFF.

The chain links TRBV3-1 (or the pseudogene TRBV3-2) to TRBJ2-7, with TRBD1 identical over 9 bases. Germline assignment: CDR1 LGHDT and CDR2 YNNKEL (reference sequence). The CDR3 has 14 residues. Losses at the gene ends were 1 base for V and 4 bases for J; bases not matched to a gene: 2. The DNA for the CDR3 is TGTGCCAGCAGCCAAGTTGGACAGGGGTACGAGCAGTACTTC. Protein sequence: CASSQVGQGYEQYF.

The rearrangement uses TRBV19 and TRBJ2-5, with D perhaps TRBD1 (5 bases). The CDR3 covers 14 residues. CDR1 is LNHDA, CDR2 SQIVND, per germline (reference sequence). V lost 6 bases, J lost 5 bases, and 16 bases lay in between. CDR3 DNA sequence: TGTGCCAGTAGCCCAATAGGGGAAGGGGAGACCCAGTACTTC. Translation: CASSPIGEGETQYF.

This clone was counted a few times. The chain is built from TRBV10-3 and TRBJ2-3, with D tentatively TRBD2 (6 bases). V dropped 0 bases and J dropped 3 bases, with 7 bases sitting between them. Germline lookup yields CDR1 ENHRY and CDR2 SYGVKD. The CDR3 extends over 14 amino acids. CDR3 nucleotide sequence: TGTGCCATCAGTGAGTCCGCGGGGACAGATACGCAGTATTTT. Amino acid sequence: CAISESAGTDTQYF.

The CDR3 reads CASRAGENTIYF. The DNA for the CDR3 is TGTGCCAGCAGAGCGGGTGAAAACACCATATATTTT. The chain combines TRBV28 with TRBJ1-3; D is undetermined. Trimming took off 6 bases at V and 6 bases at J, with 9 bases between the two ends. CDR3 size: 12 residues. Looked up from germline, CDR1 is MDHEN and CDR2 is SYDVKM.

This chain connects TRBV5-1 to TRBJ1-1, with 7 bases matching TRBD1. The V gene's germline CDR1 is SGHRS and CDR2 YFSETQ. V shed 4 bases, J shed 4 bases, and the junction held 10 bases outside the gene matches. The CDR3 consists of 15 residues. For the CDR3, the DNA is TGCGCCAGCAGCCGCGGGACAGAGGAAATCACTGAAGCTTTCTTT. Translation gives CASSRGTEEITEAFF. The whole variable domain, filled in from reference TRBV5-1 and TRBJ1-1, reads KAGVTQTPRYLIKTRGQQVTLSCSPISGHRSVSWYQQTPGQGLQFLFEYFSETQRNKGNFPGRFSGRQFSNSRSEMNVSTLELGDSALYLCASSRGTEEITEAFFGQGTRLTVV.

V is TRBV28 and J is TRBJ1-3; D not certain. Germline lookup yields CDR1 MDHEN and CDR2 SYDVKM. The CDR3 is made up of 16 amino acids. The V gene lost 7 bases and the J gene lost 0 bases, with 16 bases spanning the gap. The CDR3 region has the DNA TGTGCCAGCACCACTATGCGTCTTATCTCTGGAAACACCATATATTTT. Encoded protein: CASTTMRLISGNTIYF. Looking up the rest from reference TRBV28 and TRBJ1-3 gives the full variable domain: DVKVTQSSRYLVKRTGEKVFLECVQDMDHENMFWYRQDPGLGLRLIYFSYDVKMKEKGDIPEGYSVSREKKERFSLILESASTNQTSMYLCASTTMRLISGNTIYFGEGSWLTVV.

This rearrangement joins TRBV24-1 to TRBJ2-2; 8 nucleotides agree with TRBD1. Germline V gene sequence: CDR1 KGHDR, CDR2 SFDVKD. The junction had 7 bases not matched to a gene; V was cut back by 4 bases and J by 7 bases. This CDR3 region has 15 residues. The CDR3 DNA follows: TGTGCCACCAGTGACCCCAGGACAGGGAACGGGGAGCTGTTTTTT. Translation gives CATSDPRTGNGELFF.

This clone was picked up one time. The V and J genes are TRBV5-1 and TRBJ2-2; 8 bases agree with TRBD1. Trimming cost V 4 bases and J 1 base; bases outside gene matches: 6. CDR1 and CDR2 from the germline V gene are SGHRS and YFSETQ. This CDR3 is built from 16 residues. As DNA, the CDR3 is TGCGCCAGCAGCCCCGGACAGGGACTGAACACCGGGGAGCTGTTTTTT. Protein sequence: CASSPGQGLNTGELFF. The full variable domain, completed using reference TRBV5-1 and TRBJ2-2, is KAGVTQTPRYLIKTRGQQVTLSCSPISGHRSVSWYQQTPGQGLQFLFEYFSETQRNKGNFPGRFSGRQFSNSRSEMNVSTLELGDSALYLCASSPGQGLNTGELFFGEGSRLTVL.

The rearrangement links TRBV5-4 to TRBJ2-3; 8 bases align to TRBD2. The CDR3 runs 13 residues. From germline, CDR1 is SGHNT and CDR2 YYREEE (reference sequence). The J segment lost 10 bases and the V segment lost 8 bases, leaving 12 bases of the junction unmatched. The CDR3 DNA is TGTGCCAGTACAGCGGGGGTGGCGGGTGCGCAGTATTTT. Encoded protein: CASTAGVAGAQYF. The complete variable domain, with remaining parts taken from reference TRBV5-4 and TRBJ2-3, reads ETGVTQSPTHLIKTRGQQVTLRCSSQSGHNTVSWYQQALGQGPQFIFQYYREEENGRGNFPPRFSGLQFPNYSSELNVNALELDDSALYLCASTAGVAGAQYFGPGTRLTVL.

This CDR3 is CASSERQGKEKLFF. The CDR3 DNA reads as TGTGCCAGCAGTGAAAGACAGGGTAAAGAAAAACTGTTTTTT. The chain joins TRBV6-1 to TRBJ1-4; 7 bases match TRBD1. V shed 2 bases and J 8 bases; nucleotides not matched to a gene: 5. Germline V gives CDR1 MNHNS, CDR2 SASEGT. CDR3 length equals 14 residues.

This chain links TRBV7-2 with TRBJ2-7, with 8 bases fitting TRBD2. Germline CDR1 SGHTA, CDR2 FQGNSA. Unmatched junction bases numbered 10, after V lost 5 bases and J lost 7 bases. CDR3 length: 14 amino acids. CDR3 loop: CASSPGAGAGEQYF. The CDR3 DNA reads as TGTGCCAGCAGCCCCGGAGCGGGGGCGGGGGAGCAGTACTTC.

This clone was counted once. The chain carries TRBV6-5 and TRBJ1-1; tentative D call: TRBD1 (6 bases). Per germline, CDR1 MNHEY and CDR2 SVGAGI. This CDR3 is built from 12 residues. The ends were cut back, 7 bases at V and 9 bases at J, with 15 bases in the middle. CDR3: CASTPYRAQAFF. CDR3 nucleotide sequence: TGTGCCAGCACCCCGTACAGGGCCCAAGCTTTCTTT.